These T cell receptor beta chains were read from a single sample in a study of T cell repertoires in cytomegalovirus infection. MiXCR was run by TCRdb on the reads, yielding one entry per CDR3 protein. The sample yields 100,000 or so distinct CDR3 sequences, 16% seen once. Sequencing was done on a sample of PBMCs. The receptor set was obtained from a human donor in good health (CMV status not recorded). Some clones in this sample may be carry-over from other donors' samples. The CDR3 runs from the conserved cysteine through the conserved F or W. D genes are given only for firm matches. Clone sizes are given selectively: once, few, many, or a class where the clone is expanded.

-	many	TRBV10-2	TRBJ1-3	15	CASSDELHSGNTIYF	TGCGCCAGCAGTGATGAGCTCCACTCTGGAAACACCATATATTTT
-	-	TRBV5-4	TRBJ2-5	13	CASSLKGSETQYF	TGTGCCAGCAGCTTGAAAGGCTCCGAGACCCAGTACTTC
-	many	TRBV7-3	TRBJ1-1	13	CASSRGTGRAAFF	TGTGCCAGCAGCAGGGGAACGGGGAGAGCCGCTTTCTTT
TRBD2	many	TRBV20-1	TRBJ2-1	18	CSARVPNPGTSGGHEQFF	TGCAGTGCTAGAGTCCCGAATCCCGGGACTAGCGGGGGACATGAGCAGTTCTTC
TRBD1	few	TRBV20-1	TRBJ1-2	14	CSATQTGLNYGYTF	TGCAGTGCAACCCAGACAGGGCTGAACTATGGCTACACCTTC
TRBD1	many	TRBV7-2	TRBJ2-7	15	CASSFGTGGAYEQYF	TGTGCCAGCAGCTTTGGGACAGGGGGAGCCTACGAGCAGTACTTC
-	-	TRBV7-2	TRBJ2-7	16	CASSLQGFGPGAEQYF	TGTGCCAGCAGCCTACAGGGATTTGGGCCGGGGGCCGAGCAGTACTTC
TRBD2	many	TRBV7-2	TRBJ2-2	17	CASSLALAGANTGELFF	TGTGCCAGCAGCTTAGCTCTAGCGGGGGCGAACACCGGGGAGCTGTTTTTT
-	-	TRBV20-1	TRBJ1-1	13	CRGGTDRPNEAFF	TGCAGGGGTGGGACGGATCGCCCGAATGAAGCTTTCTTT
TRBD1	few	TRBV20-1	TRBJ1-1	15	CSAPILDRLGTEAFF	TGCAGTGCTCCGATCTTGGACAGGCTTGGGACTGAAGCTTTCTTT
TRBD2	many	TRBV7-3	TRBJ2-3	18	CASSLRGSGGGTPDTQYF	TGTGCCAGCAGCTTAAGGGGGTCCGGCGGGGGGACCCCAGATACGCAGTATTTT
-	-	TRBV6-6	TRBJ1-5	15	CASSGDGAPNQPQHF	TGTGCCAGCAGTGGGGACGGGGCCCCCAATCAGCCCCAGCATTTT
-	-	TRBV30	TRBJ1-5	13	CAWSPGRNQPQHF	TGTGCCTGGAGTCCGGGCCGTAATCAGCCCCAGCATTTT
TRBD2	few	TRBV30	TRBJ2-2	13	CGRGEYNTGELFF	TGCGGACGGGGGGAGTATAACACCGGGGAGCTGTTTTTT
-	-	TRBV19	TRBJ1-2	14	CASTKEGGYYGYTF	TGTGCCAGTACCAAAGAGGGCGGATACTATGGCTACACCTTC
-	many	TRBV7-6	TRBJ1-5	14	CASSLTWGAQPQHF	TGTGCCAGCAGCTTAACGTGGGGGGCTCAGCCCCAGCATTTT
TRBD1	few	TRBV12-5	TRBJ1-5	14	CASGRQGDNQPQHF	TGTGCTAGTGGCCGACAGGGCGACAATCAGCCCCAGCATTTT
TRBD1	-	TRBV20-1	TRBJ1-1	14	CSAHTGQGPAEAFF	TGCAGTGCTCACACTGGACAGGGGCCCGCTGAAGCTTTCTTT
-	few	TRBV25-1	TRBJ2-3	12	CASSRVPDTQYF	TGTGCCAGCAGCCGGGTACCAGATACGCAGTATTTT
-	-	TRBV4-1	TRBJ1-1	16	CASSQDLYQGNTEAFF	TGCGCCAGCAGCCAAGATCTCTACCAGGGGAACACTGAAGCTTTCTTT
TRBD1	few	TRBV2	TRBJ1-5	15	CASSGWTGSNQPQHF	TGTGCCAGCAGTGGCTGGACAGGTAGCAATCAGCCCCAGCATTTT
-	-	TRBV20-1	TRBJ1-5	12	CSAREGEQPQHF	TGCAGTGCTAGAGAGGGAGAACAGCCCCAGCATTTT
-	-	TRBV7-2	TRBJ1-2	17	CASSFGRRDNTGGGYTF	TGTGCCAGCAGCTTCGGAAGACGGGACAATACCGGCGGTGGCTACACCTTC
-	many	TRBV7-2	TRBJ2-3	14	CASSSLDTTDTQYF	TGTGCCAGCAGCTCACTAGATACCACAGATACGCAGTATTTT
TRBD2	many	TRBV6-4	TRBJ2-1	16	CASSDSTSGDYNEQFF	TGTGCCAGCAGTGACTCGACTAGCGGGGATTACAATGAGCAGTTCTTC
TRBD1	-	TRBV10-3	TRBJ1-6	16	CATRQWDSHYNSPLHF	TGTGCCACCCGTCAATGGGACAGCCACTATAATTCACCCCTCCACTTT
-	many	TRBV7-9	TRBJ1-2	16	CASSLAGGQINYGYTF	TGTGCCAGCAGCTTAGCCGGGGGGCAGATAAACTATGGCTACACCTTC
TRBD1	-	TRBV29-1	TRBJ2-3	13	CSATDRGPDTQYF	TGCAGCGCTACTGACAGGGGGCCAGATACGCAGTATTTT
-	few	TRBV14	TRBJ1-2	15	CASSQLAQEGVGYTF	TGTGCCAGCAGCCAATTAGCCCAGGAGGGAGTCGGCTACACCTTC
-	-	TRBV29-1	TRBJ1-1	14	CSVVGTRGGTEAFF	TGCAGCGTGGTAGGGACAAGGGGCGGAACTGAAGCTTTCTTT
-	few	TRBV28	TRBJ1-5	15	CASVRDTLSNQPQHF	TGTGCCAGCGTTAGGGACACCCTTAGCAATCAGCCCCAGCATTTT
-	-	TRBV15	TRBJ1-5	14	CATSRVSGNQPQHF	TGTGCCACCAGCAGAGTTTCAGGGAACCAGCCCCAGCATTTT
-	many	TRBV5-4	TRBJ1-2	15	CASSPTGTSGGGYTF	TGTGCCAGCAGCCCGACCGGGACCTCGGGAGGTGGCTACACCTTC
TRBD1	many	TRBV7-3	TRBJ2-2	18	CASSYSGTGFVGTGELFF	TGTGCCAGCAGCTATTCCGGGACAGGGTTCGTCGGCACCGGGGAGCTGTTTTTT
TRBD1	many	TRBV6-5	TRBJ2-1	19	CASSSPGQGGLFSYNEQFF	TGTGCCAGCAGTTCCCCGGGACAGGGGGGTCTTTTTTCCTACAATGAGCAGTTCTTC
-	-	TRBV7-6	TRBJ1-1	14	CASSFISPDTEAFF	TGTGCCAGCAGCTTTATCAGTCCCGACACTGAAGCTTTCTTT
-	many	TRBV7-8	TRBJ2-7	16	CASSLLGRTAHYEQYF	TGTGCCAGCAGCTTATTGGGGAGGACCGCTCACTACGAGCAGTACTTC
-	few	TRBV7-9	TRBJ2-1	12	CASSLDRNEQFF	TGTGCCAGCAGCTTAGACCGCAATGAGCAGTTCTTC
-	few	TRBV5-4	TRBJ2-4	15	CASSEGPSETNIQYF	TGTGCCAGCAGCGAAGGACCCTCAGAGACGAACATTCAGTACTTC
-	many	TRBV6-1	TRBJ2-7	14	CAILAAQPSYEQYF	TGTGCCATCCTAGCCGCACAGCCTTCCTACGAGCAGTACTTC
TRBD1	-	TRBV10-3	TRBJ1-2	14	CAIRRDRRNYGYTF	TGTGCCATCCGTAGGGACAGGCGGAACTATGGCTACACCTTC
TRBD1	many	TRBV7-2	TRBJ2-7	16	CASSLADRGHSYEQYF	TGTGCCAGCAGCTTAGCAGACAGGGGGCACTCCTACGAGCAGTACTTC
TRBD1	few	TRBV20-1	TRBJ2-2	14	CSAREQGAGGELFF	TGCAGTGCTAGAGAACAGGGGGCCGGCGGGGAGCTGTTTTTT
-	many	TRBV11-2	TRBJ1-1	13	CASSSQGYTEAFF	TGTGCCAGCAGCTCACAGGGCTACACTGAAGCTTTCTTT
TRBD1	-	TRBV20-1	TRBJ2-7	15	CSAGGQDPTQSEQYF	TGCAGTGCTGGGGGACAGGATCCTACCCAGTCCGAGCAGTACTTC